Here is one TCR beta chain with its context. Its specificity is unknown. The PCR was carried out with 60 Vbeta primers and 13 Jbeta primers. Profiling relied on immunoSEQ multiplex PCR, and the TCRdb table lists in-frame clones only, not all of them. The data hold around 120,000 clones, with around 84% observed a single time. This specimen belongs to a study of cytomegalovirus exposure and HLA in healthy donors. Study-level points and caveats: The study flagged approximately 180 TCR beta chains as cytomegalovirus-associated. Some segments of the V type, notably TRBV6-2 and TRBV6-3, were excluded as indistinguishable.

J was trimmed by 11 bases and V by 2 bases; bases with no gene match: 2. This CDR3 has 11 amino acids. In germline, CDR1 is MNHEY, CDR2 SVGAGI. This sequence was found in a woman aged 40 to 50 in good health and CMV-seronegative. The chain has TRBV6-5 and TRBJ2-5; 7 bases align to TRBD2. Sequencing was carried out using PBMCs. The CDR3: CASSYAGEQYF. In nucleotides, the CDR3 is TGTGCCAGCAGTTACGCGGGGGAGCAGTACTTC.